This T cell receptor beta chain was sequenced in a study of blood T cell repertoires in COVID-19. The ends lost 0 bases at V and 4 bases at J; junction bases unmatched: 9. CDR1 and CDR2 from the germline V gene are GTSNPN and SVGIG (reference sequence). The CDR3 has 17 residues. The assay was immunoSEQ multiplex PCR, and TCRdb's table has in-frame clones only and misses some. The sample lists roughly 230,000 clones, about 90% occurring once. This sequence was found in a woman aged 25 to 39 with acute COVID-19. The sequencing sample was made of PBMCs or T cells enriched from blood (not recorded which). The chain has TRBV30 and TRBJ1-6, with 7 bases aligning to TRBD1. This CDR3 is CAWSVLAAGGYNSPLHF. CDR3 coding DNA: TGTGCCTGGAGTGTACTGGCGGCAGGGGGTTATAATTCACCCCTCCACTTT. Complete variable domain (other parts from reference TRBV30 and TRBJ1-6): SQTIHQWPATLVQPVGSPLSLECTVEGTSNPNLYWYRQAAGRGLQLLFYSVGIGQISSEVPQNLSASRPQDRQFILSSKKLLLSDSGFYLCAWSVLAAGGYNSPLHFGNGTRLTVT.